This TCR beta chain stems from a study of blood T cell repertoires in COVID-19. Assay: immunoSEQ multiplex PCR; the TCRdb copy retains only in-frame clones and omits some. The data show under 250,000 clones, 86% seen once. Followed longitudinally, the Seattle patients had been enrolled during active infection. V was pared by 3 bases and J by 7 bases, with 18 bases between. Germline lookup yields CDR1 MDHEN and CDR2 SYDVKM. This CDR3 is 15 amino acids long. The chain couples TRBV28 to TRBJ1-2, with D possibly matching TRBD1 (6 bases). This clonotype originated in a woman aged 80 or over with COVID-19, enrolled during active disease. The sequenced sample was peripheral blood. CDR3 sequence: CASSLVPHRVGGYTF. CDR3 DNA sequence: TGTGCCAGCAGTTTGGTCCCCCACAGGGTTGGTGGCTACACCTTC.